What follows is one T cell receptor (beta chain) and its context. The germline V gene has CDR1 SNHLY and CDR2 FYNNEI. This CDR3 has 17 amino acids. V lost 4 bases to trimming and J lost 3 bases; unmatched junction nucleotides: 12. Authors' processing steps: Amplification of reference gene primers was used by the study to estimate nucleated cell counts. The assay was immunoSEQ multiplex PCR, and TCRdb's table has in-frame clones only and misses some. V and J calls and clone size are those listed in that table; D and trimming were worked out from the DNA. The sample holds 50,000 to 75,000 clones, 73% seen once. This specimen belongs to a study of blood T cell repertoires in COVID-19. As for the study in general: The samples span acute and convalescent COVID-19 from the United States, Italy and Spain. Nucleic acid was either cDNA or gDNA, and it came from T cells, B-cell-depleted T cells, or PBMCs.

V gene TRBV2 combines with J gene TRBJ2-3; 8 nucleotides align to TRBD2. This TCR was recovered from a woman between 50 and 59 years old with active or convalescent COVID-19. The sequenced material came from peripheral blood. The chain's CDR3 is CASSGPILAATTDTQYF. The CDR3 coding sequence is TGTGCCAGCAGTGGCCCGATACTAGCGGCTACGACAGATACGCAGTATTTT.